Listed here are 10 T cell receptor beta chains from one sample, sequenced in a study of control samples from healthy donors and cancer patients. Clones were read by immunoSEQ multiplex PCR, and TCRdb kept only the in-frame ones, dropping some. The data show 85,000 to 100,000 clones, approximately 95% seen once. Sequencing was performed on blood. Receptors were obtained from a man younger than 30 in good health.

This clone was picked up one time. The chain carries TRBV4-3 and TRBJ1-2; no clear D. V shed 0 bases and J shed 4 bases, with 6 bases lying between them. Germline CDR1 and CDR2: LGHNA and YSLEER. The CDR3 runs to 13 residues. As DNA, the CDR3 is TGCGCCAGCAGCCAAGAAACGGGCTATGGCTACACCTTC. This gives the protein CASSQETGYGYTF.

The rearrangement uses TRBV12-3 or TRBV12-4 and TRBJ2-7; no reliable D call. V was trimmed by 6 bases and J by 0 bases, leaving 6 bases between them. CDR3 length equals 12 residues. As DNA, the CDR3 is TGTGCCAGCAGCCTCCCCTCCTACGAGCAGTACTTC. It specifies CASSLPSYEQYF.

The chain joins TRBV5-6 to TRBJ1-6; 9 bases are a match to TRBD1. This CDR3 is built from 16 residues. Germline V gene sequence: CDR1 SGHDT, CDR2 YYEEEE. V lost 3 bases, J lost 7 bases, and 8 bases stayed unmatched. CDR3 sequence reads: CASSYRPGTGNSPLHF. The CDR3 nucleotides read TGTGCCAGCAGCTACCGTCCCGGGACAGGGAATTCACCCCTCCACTTT. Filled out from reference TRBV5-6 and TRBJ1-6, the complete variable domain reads DAGVTQSPTHLIKTRGQQVTLRCSPKSGHDTVSWYQQALGQGPQFIFQYYEEEERQRGNFPDRFSGHQFPNYSSELNVNALLLGDSALYLCASSYRPGTGNSPLHFGNGTRLTVT.

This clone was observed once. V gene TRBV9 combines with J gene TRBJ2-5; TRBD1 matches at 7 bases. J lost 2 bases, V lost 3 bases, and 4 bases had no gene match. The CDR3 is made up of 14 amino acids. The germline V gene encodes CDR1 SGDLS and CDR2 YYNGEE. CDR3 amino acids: CASSAGTDQETQYF. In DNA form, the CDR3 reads TGTGCCAGCAGCGCCGGGACAGATCAAGAGACCCAGTACTTC.

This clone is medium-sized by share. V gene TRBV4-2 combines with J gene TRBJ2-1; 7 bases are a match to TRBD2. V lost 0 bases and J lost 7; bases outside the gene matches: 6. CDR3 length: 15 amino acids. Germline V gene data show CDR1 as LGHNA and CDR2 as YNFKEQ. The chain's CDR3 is CASSQDWAGVNEQFF. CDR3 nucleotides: TGTGCCAGCAGCCAAGATTGGGCGGGAGTTAATGAGCAGTTCTTC.

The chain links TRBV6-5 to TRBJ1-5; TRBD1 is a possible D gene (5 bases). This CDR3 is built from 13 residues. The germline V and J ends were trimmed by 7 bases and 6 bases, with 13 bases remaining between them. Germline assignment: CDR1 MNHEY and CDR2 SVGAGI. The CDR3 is CASTGRGGQPQHF. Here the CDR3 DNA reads TGTGCCAGCACGGGTCGGGGCGGTCAGCCCCAGCATTTT.

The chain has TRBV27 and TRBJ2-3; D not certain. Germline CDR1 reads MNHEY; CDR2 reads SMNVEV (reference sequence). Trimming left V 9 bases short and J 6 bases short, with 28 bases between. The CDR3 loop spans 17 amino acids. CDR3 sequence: CASRPKEERAFRDTQYF. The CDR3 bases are TGTGCCAGTCGCCCCAAAGAGGAAAGGGCCTTTAGGGATACGCAGTATTTT.

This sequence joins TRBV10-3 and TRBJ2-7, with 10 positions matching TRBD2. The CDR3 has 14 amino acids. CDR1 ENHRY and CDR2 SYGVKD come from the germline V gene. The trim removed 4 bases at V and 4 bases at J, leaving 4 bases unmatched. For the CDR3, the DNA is TGTGCCATCAGTGCAGGGACTAGCGCTTACGAGCAGTACTTC. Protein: CAISAGTSAYEQYF.

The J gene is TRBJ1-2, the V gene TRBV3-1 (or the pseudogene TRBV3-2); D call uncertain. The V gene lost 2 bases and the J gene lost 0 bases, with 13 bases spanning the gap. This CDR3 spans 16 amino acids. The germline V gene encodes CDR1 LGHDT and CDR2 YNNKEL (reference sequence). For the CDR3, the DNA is TGTGCCAGCAGCCAAACCCCTAAAGGGCCTAACTATGGCTACACCTTC. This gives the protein CASSQTPKGPNYGYTF.

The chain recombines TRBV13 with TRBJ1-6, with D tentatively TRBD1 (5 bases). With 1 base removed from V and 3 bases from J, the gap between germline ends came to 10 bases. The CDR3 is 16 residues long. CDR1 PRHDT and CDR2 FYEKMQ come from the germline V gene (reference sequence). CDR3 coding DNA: TGTGCCAGCAGCTTAGAGGGGACCCACTATAATTCACCCCTCCACTTT. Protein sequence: CASSLEGTHYNSPLHF.